Listed below are T cell receptor beta chains from one sample, sequenced in a study of blood T cells in healthy people across ages. A single record per CDR3 protein comes from TCRdb applying MiXCR to the 5' RACE reads. The sample consists of about 1 million distinct CDR3 sequences, under 55% of them appearing once. The specimen was blood. All receptors derive from a woman aged 60-75 years in good health. Each CDR3 is given with its conserved first and last residue. A D gene is named only where the DNA matches it firmly. Expanded clones are given a class, and other clones once, few, many or no size at all.

v_gene	d_gene	abundance	j_gene	CDR3nt	CDR3aa
TRBV20-1	NA	NA	TRBJ2-7	TGCAGTGCTAGGGAGGGACTGGGCTACGAGCAGTACTTC	CSAREGLGYEQYF
TRBV7-9	TRBD2	few	TRBJ2-1	TGTGCCAGCAGCAAGCTAGCGGGAGTGAACAATGAGCAGTTCTTC	CASSKLAGVNNEQFF
TRBV20-1	TRBD1	few	TRBJ2-7	TGCAGTGCTAGAGATGAAGGGAGAGGGCCACAGGGGGGCCACGAGCAGTACTTC	CSARDEGRGPQGGHEQYF
TRBV7-2	NA	NA	TRBJ1-1	TGTGCCAGCAGCTTAGTTGGGGATATGAACACTGAAGCTTTCTTT	CASSLVGDMNTEAFF
TRBV4-2	NA	NA	TRBJ2-1	TGTGCCAGCAGCCAAGAATGGACCCCCTTTGGGTATGAGCAGTTCTTC	CASSQEWTPFGYEQFF
TRBV5-1	NA	NA	TRBJ2-4	TGCGCCAGCAGCCGAATACAGGGTGTAAACATTCAGTACTTC	CASSRIQGVNIQYF
TRBV9	TRBD1	NA	TRBJ2-7	TGTGCCAGCAGCGGGGACAGGGACTACGAGCAGTACTTC	CASSGDRDYEQYF
TRBV27	NA	NA	TRBJ2-2	TGTGCCAGCAGTCCTAGGATCGGGGAGCTGTTTTTT	CASSPRIGELFF
TRBV11-2	TRBD2	NA	TRBJ2-3	TGTGCCAGCAGCTTCGGTATCAGCGGGAGAACAGATACGCAGTATTTT	CASSFGISGRTDTQYF
TRBV11-2	TRBD1	NA	TRBJ2-1	TGTGCCAGCAGCTTGGGGACAGGGGGACGATGGAATGAGCAGTTCTTC	CASSLGTGGRWNEQFF
TRBV20-1	NA	NA	TRBJ2-3	TGCAGTGCTGGAGATCGCTCAACAGATACGCAGTATTTT	CSAGDRSTDTQYF